What follows are 18 T cell receptor beta chains derived from one specimen sequenced in a study of blood T cells in healthy people across ages. Sample-barcoded 5' priming and a J-beta primer mix drove a second PCR of about 6 to 12 cycles. A single record per CDR3 protein comes from TCRdb applying MiXCR to the 5' RACE reads. In the table there are over 950,000 distinct CDR3 sequences, 45% to 60% of which are singletons. Sequenced sample: blood. These receptors all stem from a woman aged 55-69 years in good health.

This clonotype was counted between two and nine times. The V call is TRBV27, the J call TRBJ2-1, with D maybe TRBD2 (5 bases). This CDR3 region has 16 residues. Per the germline V gene, CDR1 is MNHEY and CDR2 is SMNVEV (reference sequence). Trimming left V 4 bases short and J 0 bases short, with 13 bases between. Written as DNA, the CDR3 is TGTGCCAGCAGTTCCAGGACTCACAGCTCCTACAATGAGCAGTTCTTC. This translates into CASSSRTHSSYNEQFF.

This clonotype was picked up one time. The chain couples TRBV24-1 to TRBJ2-1; 7 bases are a match to TRBD1. Germline V gene data show CDR1 as KGHDR and CDR2 as SFDVKD. CDR3 length: 15 residues. V trimming: 9 bases; J trimming: 4 bases; junction bases outside the gene matches: 11. The CDR3 sequence: CATGPGTVDYNEQFF. CDR3 DNA: TGTGCCACCGGCCCCGGGACAGTTGATTACAATGAGCAGTTCTTC.

This clonotype was recorded at least ten times. The CDR3: CATSRDPGDTQYF. CDR3 in DNA: TGTGCCACCAGCAGAGACCCAGGGGATACGCAGTATTTT. The chain is built from TRBV15 and TRBJ2-3; a weak D match, TRBD1 (5 bases). CDR3 length: 13 amino acids. Germline V gene lookup returns CDR1 LNHNV and CDR2 YYDKDF (reference sequence). Between the trimmed V and J ends, which lost 0 bases and 6 bases, there was a span of 7 bases.

CDR3 amino acids: CASRIGQETQYF. The CDR3 DNA sequence: TGTGCCAGCAGAATAGGACAAGAGACCCAGTACTTC. The V gene is TRBV6-6, the J gene TRBJ2-5; the D is unclear. Germline V CDR1 and CDR2: MNHNY, SVGAGI (reference sequence). V shed 6 bases and J shed 2 bases, with 7 bases lying between them. CDR3 length equals 12 residues.

The genes are TRBV20-1 and TRBJ2-5, with 7 bases identical to TRBD2. The CDR3 runs 15 residues. CDR1 and CDR2 from the germline V gene are DFQATT and SNEGSKA (reference sequence). V was pared by 3 bases and J by 1 base, with 8 bases of the junction left unmatched. CDR3 in DNA: TGCAGTGCTAGGGACGCGGGAGTGACCCAAGAGACCCAGTACTTC. Protein sequence: CSARDAGVTQETQYF.

This clonotype was detected a few times. The chain has TRBV7-2 and TRBJ2-1, with TRBD1 as a possible D gene (7 bases). The V and J ends lost 0 bases and 9 bases respectively, with 12 bases between them. CDR1 SGHTA and CDR2 FQGNSA come from the germline V gene. The CDR3 is 14 residues long. The CDR3 sequence: CASSLAQGGCEQFF. The CDR3 region has the DNA TGTGCCAGCAGCTTAGCGCAGGGGGGCTGTGAGCAGTTCTTC.

This clonotype was observed a handful of times. The chain carries TRBV10-3 and TRBJ2-7; 10 bases are a match to TRBD1. The CDR3 has 14 residues. From germline, CDR1 is ENHRY and CDR2 SYGVKD. V trimming: 6 bases; J trimming: 5 bases; junction bases outside the gene matches: 7. The CDR3 DNA reads as TGTGCCATCAGCCGGACAGGGGGTAGGGACGAGCAGTACTTC. Its protein product is CAISRTGGRDEQYF.

CDR3 sequence: CASSKEPGVTNEQFF. The CDR3 DNA follows: TGTGCCAGCAGCAAAGAACCGGGAGTTACCAATGAGCAGTTCTTC. V is TRBV11-2 and J is TRBJ2-1, with a possible D match to TRBD2 (6 bases). The V end was cut by 5 bases, the J end by 6 bases, with 17 bases between. CDR1 and CDR2 from the germline V gene are SGHAT and FQNNGV. The CDR3 is 15 amino acids.

The J gene is TRBJ2-3, the V gene TRBV20-1; no clear D. V was trimmed by 5 bases and J by 0 bases, leaving 15 bases between them. Germline V gene data show CDR1 as DFQATT and CDR2 as SNEGSKA (reference sequence). The CDR3 runs to 15 residues. In DNA, the CDR3 is TGCAGTGCTCCCCGCTGGGCGTCTAGCACAGATACGCAGTATTTT. Its protein is CSAPRWASSTDTQYF.

This clonotype was seen a few times. This chain joins TRBV7-3 and TRBJ2-3; D uncertain. Trimming took 5 bases from V and 6 from J, leaving 12 bases between them. This CDR3 comprises 13 residues. Germline CDR1 is SGHTA and CDR2 is FQGTGA. CDR3 loop: CASSHRRADTQYF. DNA of the CDR3: TGTGCCAGCAGCCATCGTAGGGCTGATACGCAGTATTTT.

In this sample, this clonotype turned up a few times. This chain links TRBV29-1 with TRBJ1-1, with D tentatively TRBD1 (5 bases). Trimming stripped 7 bases from V and 0 bases from J, with 9 bases between. The CDR3 contains 12 residues. Germline lookup yields CDR1 SQVTM and CDR2 ANQGSEA. The CDR3 coding sequence is TGCAGCGCCGGGGGGTTGAACACTGAAGCTTTCTTT. It yields the protein CSAGGLNTEAFF. Full variable domain (outside the CDR3, taken from reference TRBV29-1 and TRBJ1-1): SAVISQKPSRDICQRGTSLTIQCQVDSQVTMMFWYRQQPGQSLTLIATANQGSEATYESGFVIDKFPISRPNLTFSTLTVSNMSPEDSSIYLCSAGGLNTEAFFGQGTRLTVV.

This clonotype was picked up a small number of times. The chain uses TRBV27 and TRBJ2-5; D tentatively reads TRBD1 or TRBD2 (5 bases each). Germline V lookup: CDR1 MNHEY, CDR2 SMNVEV (reference sequence). The CDR3 extends over 13 amino acids. The V end lost 2 bases, the J end lost 11 bases, and 15 bases lay between the germline ends. In DNA, the CDR3 is TGTGCCAGCAGTTTAGAGCCCTTGGGGGAGCAGTACTTC. Encoded protein: CASSLEPLGEQYF.

The chain joins TRBV5-1 to TRBJ2-7; D not certain. This CDR3 contains 15 residues. The V gene's germline CDR1 is SGHRS and CDR2 YFSETQ. V was pared by 0 bases and J by 0 bases, with 10 bases between. The CDR3 here is CASSLELSASYEQYF. The CDR3 coding sequence is TGCGCCAGCAGCTTGGAACTCTCAGCCTCCTACGAGCAGTACTTC.

The V and J genes are TRBV6-2 or TRBV6-3 and TRBJ2-1; 9 bases line up with TRBD2. Germline V gives CDR1 MNHEY, CDR2 SVGEGT. V lost 2 bases to trimming and J lost 9 bases; unmatched junction nucleotides: 5. This CDR3 contains 14 residues. The chain's CDR3 is CASSYLAGRFEQFF. In nucleotides, the CDR3 is TGTGCCAGCAGTTACCTAGCGGGAAGATTTGAGCAGTTCTTC.

DNA for the CDR3: TGTGCGCACAGGGGGGGTAATCAGCCCCAGCATTTT. Protein product: CAHRGGNQPQHF. V and J are TRBV28 and TRBJ1-5, with TRBD1 identical over 8 bases. CDR1 is MDHEN and CDR2 is SYDVKM in the germline V gene. This CDR3 has 12 amino acids.

The DNA of the CDR3 is TGTGCCAGCAGCCCAGGACTAGCGCGGGACAATGAGCAGTTCTTC. Translated, it gives CASSPGLARDNEQFF. V and J are TRBV7-9 and TRBJ2-1; TRBD2 agrees at 9 bases. The germline V gene has CDR1 SEHNR and CDR2 FQNEAQ (reference sequence). J was trimmed by 5 bases and V by 5 bases; bases with no gene match: 7. The CDR3 is 15 amino acids.

Only one count was recorded for this clonotype. The chain uses TRBV28 and TRBJ2-5; 8 bases match TRBD1. From germline, CDR1 is MDHEN and CDR2 SYDVKM. Trimming cost V 6 bases and J 11 bases; bases outside gene matches: 8. The CDR3 sequence is 12 residues long. The CDR3 sequence is CASSPRQGWQYF. The DNA of the CDR3 is TGTGCCAGCAGCCCACGACAGGGGTGGCAGTACTTC.

This sequence joins TRBV3-1 and TRBJ2-4; D may be TRBD2 (6 bases). CDR3 length: 14 amino acids. V was clipped by 0 bases and J by 8 bases, with 11 bases between them. The germline CDR1 and CDR2 sequences are LGHDT and YNNKEL (reference sequence). The CDR3 DNA follows: TGTGCCAGCAGCCAAGATCTGGGGGGATACATTCAGTACTTC. It is translated as CASSQDLGGYIQYF.